This entry describes one T cell receptor beta chain. Its antigen is unknown. This specimen includes other DNA sequences encoding the same CDR3. This sample was taken from a study of T cell repertoires and HLA-DP antigens. The table came from immunoSEQ multiplex PCR; TCRdb's copy has only in-frame clones and leaves some out. The sample comprises about 110,000 clones, around 93% of which are singletons, and about 0.25% rests with the top ten. This CDR3 is built from 11 residues. CDR1 is MDHEN, CDR2 SYDVKM, per germline. Trimming took 8 bases from V and 2 from J, leaving 6 bases between them. The TCR was taken from a woman aged 18 to 35 in good health and CMV-seronegative. The sequenced sample consisted of CD4+ T cells from PBMCs. The chain combines TRBV28 with TRBJ2-5; D is unclear. This CDR3 is CASGGQETQYF. CDR3 nucleotides: TGTGCCAGCGGTGGACAAGAGACCCAGTACTTC. Together with reference TRBV28 and TRBJ2-5, the CDR3 gives the full variable domain: DVKVTQSSRYLVKRTGEKVFLECVQDMDHENMFWYRQDPGLGLRLIYFSYDVKMKEKGDIPEGYSVSREKKERFSLILESASTNQTSMYLCASGGQETQYFGPGTRLLVL.